The clone carrying this T cell receptor beta chain was counted a few times. Via MiXCR, TCRdb re-called the RT-PCR reads, giving one row per CDR3 protein. This sample has approximately 480,000 distinct CDR3 sequences, with about a tenth found just once. The data were obtained in a study of response to subunit inactivated influenza vaccine. The sample was PBMCs from blood, taken 45 days after vaccination. The sequence was obtained from a man in his fifties or sixties who received an inactivated influenza vaccine.

The CDR3 reads CASRRTGGSNQPQHF. CDR3 bases: TGTGCCAGCAGAAGGACAGGGGGCAGCAATCAGCCCCAGCATTTT. The chain couples TRBV12-3 or TRBV12-4 to TRBJ1-5, with 11 bases lining up with TRBD1. V trimming: 6 bases; J trimming: 1 base; junction bases outside the gene matches: 2. CDR3 size: 15 residues.